Included here is one TCR beta chain sequence, with context. Researchers ran the PCR with 60 Vbeta and 13 Jbeta primers. This table comes from immunoSEQ multiplex PCR, and its TCRdb copy is limited to in-frame clones, with some not included. The table has around 130,000 clones, around four fifths seen once. This specimen belongs to a study of cytomegalovirus exposure and HLA in healthy donors. V was shortened by 1 base and J by 7 bases, with 8 bases between the two germline ends. Germline-derived CDR1 and CDR2 are SGDLS and YYNGEE. The CDR3 has 12 residues. The chain uses TRBV9 and TRBJ1-2, with a weak D call TRBD1 (5 bases). This TCR derives from a woman aged 40 to 50 in good health and CMV-seropositive. The sequenced sample was PBMCs. CDR3 protein: CASSVTTGGYTF. DNA for the CDR3: TGTGCCAGCAGCGTAACCACAGGTGGCTACACCTTC.